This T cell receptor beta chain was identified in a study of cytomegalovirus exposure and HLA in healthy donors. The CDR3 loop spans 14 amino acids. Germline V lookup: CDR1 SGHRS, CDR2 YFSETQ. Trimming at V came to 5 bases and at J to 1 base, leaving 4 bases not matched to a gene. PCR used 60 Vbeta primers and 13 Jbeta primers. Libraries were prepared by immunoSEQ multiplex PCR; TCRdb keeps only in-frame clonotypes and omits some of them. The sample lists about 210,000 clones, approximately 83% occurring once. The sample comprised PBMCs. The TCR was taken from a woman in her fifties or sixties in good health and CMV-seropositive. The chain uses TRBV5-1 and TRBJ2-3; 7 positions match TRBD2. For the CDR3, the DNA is TGCGCCAGCAGTAGCGCGGGGGGCACAGATACGCAGTATTTT. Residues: CASSSAGGTDTQYF.